Listed below are T cell receptor beta chains from one sample, sequenced in a study of T cell responses to AZD1222 COVID-19 vaccine. Sequencing used immunoSEQ multiplex PCR; TCRdb keeps in-frame clones, though not all of them. The table has about 110,000 clones, around 90% seen once; the top ten hold 10% to 15%. The sequencing used peripheral blood, collected on day 0 of MenACWY control vaccination. The receptor set was obtained from an adult in good health. CDR3s include the opening cysteine and the closing phenylalanine or tryptophan. D genes are given only for firm matches. Size is stated for part of the rows, as once, few or many counts, or as a class when the clone is expanded.

j_call: TRBJ2-5; v_call: TRBV6-6; d_call: -; clone_size: -; cdr3_aa: CASSRPPDSSETQYF; cdr3_nt: TGTGCCAGCAGTCGCCCACCAGACAGTTCAGAGACCCAGTACTTC
j_call: TRBJ2-7; v_call: TRBV5-1; d_call: TRBD2; clone_size: -; cdr3_aa: CASSLAPRGAWSSYEQYF; cdr3_nt: TGCGCCAGCAGCTTGGCCCCGCGGGGGGCTTGGAGCTCCTACGAGCAGTACTTC
j_call: TRBJ1-2; v_call: TRBV19; d_call: -; clone_size: -; cdr3_aa: CASTHAGDNYGYTF; cdr3_nt: TGTGCCAGTACTCATGCGGGGGATAACTATGGCTACACCTTC
j_call: TRBJ2-3; v_call: TRBV11-2; d_call: TRBD2; clone_size: -; cdr3_aa: CASSFSGRLAGTTDTQYF; cdr3_nt: TGTGCCAGCAGCTTTTCCGGGCGACTAGCGGGGACAACAGATACGCAGTATTTT
j_call: TRBJ1-4; v_call: TRBV6-5; d_call: -; clone_size: -; cdr3_aa: CASREDRTNEKLFF; cdr3_nt: TGTGCCAGCAGGGAGGACAGAACTAATGAAAAACTGTTTTTT
j_call: TRBJ1-2; v_call: TRBV7-2; d_call: -; clone_size: -; cdr3_aa: CASSPGQQSHPRYGYTF; cdr3_nt: TGTGCCAGCAGCCCTGGACAGCAAAGTCATCCCCGCTATGGCTACACCTTC
j_call: TRBJ2-1; v_call: TRBV2; d_call: TRBD2; clone_size: -; cdr3_aa: CASSGGTSGLNEQFF; cdr3_nt: TGTGCCAGCAGCGGAGGGACTAGCGGCCTAAATGAGCAGTTCTTC
j_call: TRBJ2-7; v_call: TRBV6-2/TRBV6-3; d_call: TRBD1; clone_size: -; cdr3_aa: CASSYWTGGYEQYF; cdr3_nt: TGTGCCAGCAGTTACTGGACAGGGGGTTACGAGCAGTACTTC
j_call: TRBJ1-2; v_call: TRBV7-2; d_call: -; clone_size: -; cdr3_aa: CASSAFAGVFSYGYTF; cdr3_nt: TGTGCCAGCAGCGCCTTCGCCGGGGTTTTTAGCTATGGCTACACCTTC
j_call: TRBJ1-2; v_call: TRBV28; d_call: -; clone_size: -; cdr3_aa: CASRVSMGYTF; cdr3_nt: TGTGCCAGCAGGGTTTCTATGGGCTACACCTTC
j_call: TRBJ2-1; v_call: TRBV5-1; d_call: -; clone_size: once; cdr3_aa: CASSRLASSNEQFF; cdr3_nt: TGCGCCAGCAGCCGGCTAGCGAGTTCGAATGAGCAGTTCTTC
j_call: TRBJ2-7; v_call: TRBV29-1; d_call: TRBD1; clone_size: -; cdr3_aa: CSVEIGGLPSYEQYF; cdr3_nt: TGCAGCGTTGAAATAGGGGGCCTACCCTCCTACGAGCAGTACTTC
j_call: TRBJ1-4; v_call: TRBV9; d_call: -; clone_size: -; cdr3_aa: CASSVWSGIEKLFF; cdr3_nt: TGTGCCAGCAGCGTATGGTCAGGGATTGAAAAACTGTTTTTT
j_call: TRBJ2-1; v_call: TRBV7-2; d_call: -; clone_size: -; cdr3_aa: CASSDRGREQFF; cdr3_nt: TGTGCCAGCAGCGACCGGGGGCGGGAGCAGTTCTTC
j_call: TRBJ2-1; v_call: TRBV6-4; d_call: TRBD2; clone_size: -; cdr3_aa: CASSETGGHPGNEQFF; cdr3_nt: TGTGCCAGCAGTGAAACGGGGGGGCATCCGGGCAATGAGCAGTTCTTC
j_call: TRBJ2-1; v_call: TRBV6-4; d_call: TRBD1; clone_size: -; cdr3_aa: CASSARQGGGNEQFF; cdr3_nt: TGTGCCAGCAGTGCGCGACAGGGGGGGGGCAATGAGCAGTTCTTC